The subject of this entry is one TCR beta chain. Its antigen remains unidentified. There are no base qualities to consult, and no much larger clone falls within one base. The record originates from a study of cytomegalovirus exposure and HLA in healthy donors (dated by TCRdb to 2015 to 2018). Some background on the complete study: According to an earlier analysis of several hundred of the donors, some 180 million T cells yielded 90 million to 140 million unique TCR beta sequences and about 280 Gb of sequence data. An early release that covered about 640 HLA-typed donors contained around 300 gigabases of sequencing data and some 87 million unique TCR sequences. The genetic ancestry cluster associated with self-reported Caucasian donors included around 76% of the approximately 410 genotyped donors. The study aimed to test whether cataloging public T cell receptors could reveal signatures of past pathogen exposure. The study used immunosequencing to profile the T cell repertoires of approximately 640 subjects and linked those repertoires to cytomegalovirus serostatus. A separate validation cohort of approximately 120 different subjects was used in addition to the approximately 640-subject first cohort. High-throughput TCR immunosequencing, statistical association of individual TCRs with disease status, and machine learning were combined to predict cytomegalovirus infection status. A later analysis re-examined previously published TCR beta repertoires from about 670 donors and added high-resolution HLA genotyping to investigate patterns of TCR occurrence. Rather than drawing on any new phenotypic data, the later analysis identified candidate immune exposures from TCR beta sequences and the way those sequences occurred across donors. To decide whether each TCR beta V gene segment behaved as functional or pseudogenic, an earlier analysis of 587 of the donors relied on high-throughput TCR beta sequencing. Donor age, sex, ethnicity and CMV serostatus were compiled together with the repertoire data. Genome-wide SNP genotypes for about 60% of the roughly 700 donors were used in a later genetic analysis, which treated that subset as a discovery cohort. Every repertoire in the discovery cohort had been generated on one and the same sequencing platform. Class I and class II HLA loci were covered by the typing at four-digit resolution. The number of typed donors differed by locus: roughly 620-630 for A, B, C, DRB1 and DQB1; approximately 540 for DQA1; 606 for DPA1; and around 490 for DPB1. Because of strong linkage in the cohort, four to six DR-DQ haplotypes were treated as single units for association and clustering. On average, roughly 250,000 unique TCR beta nucleotide sequences were sequenced per donor among 300 to 500 genotyped donors of the cohort, with around 19% of those sequences being non-productive. On the study overall, not on this receptor specifically: HLA typing was unavailable for some donors at each locus, so association tests used only the typed subset. The earlier analysis of 587 of the donors excluded around 17 rarely observed V segments, including chromosome 9 orphons, because counts were too low. The authors suggested that the approach could potentially be extended to other disease states and immunological phenotypes. The cohort was sequenced for TCR beta chains only, and without alpha or paired-chain data the features that could be detected were limited. The classifier was reported to diagnose cytomegalovirus status with high specificity and sensitivity in both the original and validation cohorts. A further reported finding was that TCR beta sequences accurately predicted the HLA-A and HLA-B alleles for most subjects in the first cohort. A later analysis found that TCR association rates varied across HLA loci, with DRB1 alleles showing the most associated TCRs and HLA-C alleles the fewest. Immune exposure information for the cohort was limited to CMV serostatus. A later analysis found that most CMV-associated TCR beta chains appeared HLA-restricted, with HLA associations seemingly driven largely by CMV exposure. Compared with the roughly 700-donor mean, donors in an Asian-associated ancestry cluster had fewer N-insertions in productive TCRs, according to a later genetic analysis. Strong co-occurrence of HLA alleles, especially DR and DQ, made assigning TCR associations to individual alleles difficult. A later analysis found that HLA-associated TCR beta chains were more clonally expanded and had lower generation probabilities than equally common non-associated chains. A few of the identified cytomegalovirus-associated TCR beta chains were confirmed in vitro to be specific for cytomegalovirus antigens. A cluster of highly shared sequence variants was judged likely to be a technical artifact of the sequencing pipeline. In the study, about 150 TCR beta chains were listed as associated with cytomegalovirus. Linkage disequilibrium might explain the correlated functional status among segregating V segments, but an unknown experimental factor could not be excluded. A later genetic analysis associated a missense DCLRE1C variant with V-gene and J-gene trimming of TCR beta chains, and an independent cohort replicated the association. A later analysis associated 15,000 to 20,000 TCR beta sequences with specific HLA alleles at a false discovery rate of 0.05. Across donors, most TCR sequences were observed very rarely, whereas some public TCRs were present in many individuals. Broadly in line with IMGT annotations, most TCR beta V segments showed up in productive rearrangements about 87% or about 30% of the time in an earlier analysis of several hundred of the donors. Several of the top co-occurrence clusters appeared to be linked to parvovirus B19, influenza, CMV and Epstein-Barr virus, according to a later analysis. The presence/absence analyses assumed that sequencing depth was roughly uniform across donors, and that assumption may not be true.

The cohort consisted of 650 to 700 healthy bone marrow donors. At the time of sampling, every cohort member was nominally healthy, though immune exposures that went unrecorded were likely present. The donor was CMV seronegative and was included in the group of around 320 seronegative cohort members. A peripheral blood sample was provided by each donor, and peripheral blood mononuclear cells were used for TCR beta sequencing. The Qiagen DNeasy Blood Extraction Kit was used to extract genomic DNA from the blood cell samples. Library preparation used the immunoSEQ multiplex PCR assay. For the multiplex PCR, a mixture combining 60 forward primers for TCR Vbeta segments and 13 reverse primers for TCR Jbeta segments was used. A multiplex PCR assay on genomic DNA amplified the CDR3 region of rearranged TCR beta genes. On the Illumina HiSeq System, the amplified TCR beta libraries were sequenced as 87-base-pair reads. The authors' pipeline ran thus. A later analysis counted tens of millions of unique TCR beta chains across the 666 repertoires, and approximately 11 million of these chains were shared by at least two donors. Raw reads were error-corrected and collapsed into unique sequences by a nearest-neighbor algorithm in which closely related sequences were merged to remove PCR and sequencing errors. Alignment of CDR3 sequences to IMGT reference sequences was used to assign V, D and J gene segments. For a sequence to be retained, at least a six-nucleotide match to both a V gene segment and a J gene segment was required. A rearrangement was called productive if the CDR3 had no stop codons and remained in frame with V and J, and every other rearrangement was called non-productive. CDR3 was defined according to IMGT convention as the region running from the second conserved V-encoded cysteine to the conserved J-encoded phenylalanine. Sequences without an unambiguous match to a single V gene segment were excluded from the earlier analysis of about 600 of the donors. An earlier analysis of fewer than 650 of the donors classified V segments as functional when productive rearrangements were above 56.7% and as segregating when the standard deviation between donors was above 5%. To diagnose cytomegalovirus status from the catalog of TCR beta chain sequences, a statistical classification framework was built. V and J gene assignment, in a later analysis, came from comparing TCR nucleotide sequences with IMGT/GENE-DB human TR gene sequences. Using the TCRdist pipeline, a later analysis assigned CDR3 sequences along with most-parsimonious VDJ recombination scenarios. A later analysis defined each TCR beta chain by its CDR3 amino acid sequence plus V-gene family, and excluded reads lacking a unique V-gene family. As a way to deal with suspected cross-contamination and a sequencing artifact, a later analysis dropped approximately 570 nucleotide sequences that were highly shared and had low generation probability. A later analysis calculated a clonal expansion index for each public chain from normalized within-repertoire ranks of inferred template counts. In a later analysis, generation probabilities were computed using a VDJ recombination model fitted to out-of-frame rearrangements, and the results were checked against IGoR. In a later analysis, TCR-TCR, TCR-HLA and TCR-CMV co-occurrence was scored with hypergeometric tests, and a repertoire-size bias correction was applied to TCR pairs. False discovery rates were estimated in a later analysis by permuting HLA or CMV assignments 20 times. In a later analysis, co-occurring TCRs were grouped using DBSCAN, and TCRdist sequence similarity was added for clustering within HLA-allele-positive subsets. Repertoires with fewer than 30,000 or more than 120,000 public chains, plus five repertoires with anomalous nucleotide sharing, were excluded from co-occurrence clustering. This is the immuneACCESS table as TCRdb keeps it, with only in-frame sequences that have V and J called. A part of the clones is gone; compared with another copy, unresolved V genes explain less than half, and the rest is unexplained. V and J calls and clone size follow that table, whereas D and trimming were derived from the DNA. Recorded for this sample are about 160,000 clones; 70% to 85% of them occurred a single time. Approximately 2.3% of the sample is taken by the ten largest.

The specimen sequenced was PBMCs. The source of this sequence is a man aged 35 to 55 in good health and CMV-seronegative.

The CDR3 protein is CASSPALAGKTYEQYF. The DNA reads TGTGCCAGCTCACCGGCCCTAGCGGGCAAGACCTACGAGCAGTACTTC. The chain links TRBV18 with TRBJ2-7, and 8 junctional nucleotides match TRBD2. Clipping removes 3 bases from V and 2 bases from J, with 9 as the unmatched junction base count. CDR1 and CDR2 (KGHSH, LQKENI) derive from the germline V gene. The CDR3 runs 16 amino acids, cysteine and phenylalanine included. The CDR3 DNA has 48 bases and is translated from base 1.